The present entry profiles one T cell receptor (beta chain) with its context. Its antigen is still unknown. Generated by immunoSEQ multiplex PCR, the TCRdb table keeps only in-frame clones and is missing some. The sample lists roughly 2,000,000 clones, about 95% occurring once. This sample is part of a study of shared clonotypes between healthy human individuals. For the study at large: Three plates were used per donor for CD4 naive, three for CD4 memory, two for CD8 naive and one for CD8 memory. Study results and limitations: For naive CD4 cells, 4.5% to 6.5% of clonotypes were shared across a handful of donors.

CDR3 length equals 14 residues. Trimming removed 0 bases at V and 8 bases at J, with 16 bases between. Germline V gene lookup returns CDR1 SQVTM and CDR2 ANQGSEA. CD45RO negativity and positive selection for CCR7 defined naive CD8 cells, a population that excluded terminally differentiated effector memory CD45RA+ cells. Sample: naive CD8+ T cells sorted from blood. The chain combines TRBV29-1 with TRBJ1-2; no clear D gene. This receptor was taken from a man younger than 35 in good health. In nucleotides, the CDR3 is TGCAGCGTTGAAGATATCGAAACCGAAGGGGGCTACACCTTC. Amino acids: CSVEDIETEGGYTF.